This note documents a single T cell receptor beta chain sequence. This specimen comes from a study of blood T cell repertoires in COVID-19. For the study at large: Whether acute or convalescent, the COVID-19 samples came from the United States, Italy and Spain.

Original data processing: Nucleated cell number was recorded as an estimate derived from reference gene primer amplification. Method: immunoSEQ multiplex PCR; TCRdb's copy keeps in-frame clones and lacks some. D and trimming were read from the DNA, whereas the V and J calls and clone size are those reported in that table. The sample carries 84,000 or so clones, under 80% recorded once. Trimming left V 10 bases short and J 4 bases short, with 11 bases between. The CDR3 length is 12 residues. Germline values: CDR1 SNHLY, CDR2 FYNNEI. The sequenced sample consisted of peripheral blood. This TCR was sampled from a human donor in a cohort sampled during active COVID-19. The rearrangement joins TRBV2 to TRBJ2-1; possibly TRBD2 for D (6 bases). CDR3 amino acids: CATRDSYNEQFF. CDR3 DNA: TGTGCCACCAGGGACTCGTACAATGAGCAGTTCTTC. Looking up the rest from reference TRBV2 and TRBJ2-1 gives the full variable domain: EPEVTQTPSHQVTQMGQEVILRCVPISNHLYFYWYRQILGQKVEFLVSFYNNEISEKSEIFDDQFSVERPDGSNFTLKIRSTKLEDSAMYFCATRDSYNEQFFGPGTRLTVL.